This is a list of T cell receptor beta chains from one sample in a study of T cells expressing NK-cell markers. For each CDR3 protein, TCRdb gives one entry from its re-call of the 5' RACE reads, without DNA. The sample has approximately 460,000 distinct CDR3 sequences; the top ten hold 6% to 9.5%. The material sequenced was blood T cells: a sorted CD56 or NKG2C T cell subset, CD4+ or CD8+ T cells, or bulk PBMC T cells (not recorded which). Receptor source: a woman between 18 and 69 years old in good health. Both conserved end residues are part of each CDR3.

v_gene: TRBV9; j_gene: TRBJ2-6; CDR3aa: CASSFQGHPSGANVLTF
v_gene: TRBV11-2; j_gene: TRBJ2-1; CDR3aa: CASSLDGAHYNEQFF
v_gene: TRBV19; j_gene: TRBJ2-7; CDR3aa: CASTVGGSGRREQYF
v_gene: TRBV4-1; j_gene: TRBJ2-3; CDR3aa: CASSQAGASTDTQYF
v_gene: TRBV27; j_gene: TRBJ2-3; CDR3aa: CASSLSLNTDTQYF
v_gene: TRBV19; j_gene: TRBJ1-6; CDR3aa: CASRGRGNNSPLHF
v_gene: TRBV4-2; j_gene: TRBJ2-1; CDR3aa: CASSHNNEQFF
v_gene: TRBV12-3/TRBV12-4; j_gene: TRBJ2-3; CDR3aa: CASSRTGAPDTQYF
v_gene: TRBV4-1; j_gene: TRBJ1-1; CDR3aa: CASSTGTGGFEAFF
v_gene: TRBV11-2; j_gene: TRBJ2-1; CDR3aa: CASSLVTGDDNEQFF
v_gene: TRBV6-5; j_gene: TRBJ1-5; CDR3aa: CASSYSGRGQPQHF
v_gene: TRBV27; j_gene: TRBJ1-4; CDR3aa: CASSPRAGVPTNEKLFF
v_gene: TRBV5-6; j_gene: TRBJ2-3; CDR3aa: CASKRAATDTQYF
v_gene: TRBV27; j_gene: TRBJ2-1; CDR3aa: CASSLSSGDTYNEQFF
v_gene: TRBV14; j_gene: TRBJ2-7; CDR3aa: CASSQQAHYEQYF
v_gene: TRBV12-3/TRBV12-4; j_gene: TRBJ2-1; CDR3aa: CASSLGSGYSEQFF
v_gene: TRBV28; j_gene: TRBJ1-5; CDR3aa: CASSLGDRANYQPQHF
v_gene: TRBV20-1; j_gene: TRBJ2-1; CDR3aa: CSARASGVGEQFF
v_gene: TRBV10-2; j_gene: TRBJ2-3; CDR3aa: CASSVNLIGTQYF
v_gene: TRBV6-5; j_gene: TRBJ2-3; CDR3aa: CASSYSLPGSTDTQYF
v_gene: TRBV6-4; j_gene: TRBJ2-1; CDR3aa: CASSHLAGPYNEQFF
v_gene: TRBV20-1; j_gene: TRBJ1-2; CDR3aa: CSASTGRDFGYTF
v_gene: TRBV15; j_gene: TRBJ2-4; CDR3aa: CATSAGGGNKNIQYF
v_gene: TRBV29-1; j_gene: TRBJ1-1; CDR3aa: CSGTGMGTEAFF
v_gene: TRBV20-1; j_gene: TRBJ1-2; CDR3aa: CSARDGAGKHYGYTF
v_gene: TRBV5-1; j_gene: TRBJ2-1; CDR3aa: CASSLAGGRDEQFF
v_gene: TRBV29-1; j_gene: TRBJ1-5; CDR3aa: CSVRGSNQPQHF
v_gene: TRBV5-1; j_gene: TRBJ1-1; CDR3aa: CASKDGPREAFF
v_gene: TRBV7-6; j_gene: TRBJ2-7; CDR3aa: CASSLVGKFYEQYF
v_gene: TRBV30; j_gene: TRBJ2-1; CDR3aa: CAWGQSPPHNEQFF
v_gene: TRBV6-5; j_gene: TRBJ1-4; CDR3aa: CASSSDREDEKLFF
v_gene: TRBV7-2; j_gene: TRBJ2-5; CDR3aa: CASNGYETQYF
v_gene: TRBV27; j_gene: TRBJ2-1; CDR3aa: CASSLYGGDYNEQFF
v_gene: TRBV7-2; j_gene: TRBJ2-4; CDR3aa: CASSLVGGGAGDIQYF
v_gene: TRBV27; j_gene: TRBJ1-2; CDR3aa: CASSPQVGTGYGYTF
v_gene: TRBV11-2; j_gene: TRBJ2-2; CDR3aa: CASRTTSGTTGELFF
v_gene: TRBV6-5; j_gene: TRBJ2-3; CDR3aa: CASSYSSPPEDTQYF
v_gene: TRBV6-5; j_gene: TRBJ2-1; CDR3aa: CASSSQYNEQFF
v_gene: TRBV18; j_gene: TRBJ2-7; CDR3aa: CASSPRTYEQYF
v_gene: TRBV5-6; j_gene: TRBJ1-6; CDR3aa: CASGQKGSPLHF
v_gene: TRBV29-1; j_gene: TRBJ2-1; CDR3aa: CSAGTSFSEQFF
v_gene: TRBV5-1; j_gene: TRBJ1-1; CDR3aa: CASSLGTANTEAFF
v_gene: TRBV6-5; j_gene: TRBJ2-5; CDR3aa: CASSWGDSQETQYF
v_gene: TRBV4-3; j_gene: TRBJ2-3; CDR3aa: CASSQDIRGSTDTQYF
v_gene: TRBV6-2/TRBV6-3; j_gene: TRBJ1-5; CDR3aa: CASSYPLGTLGDQPQHF
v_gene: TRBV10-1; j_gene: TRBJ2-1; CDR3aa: CASSEPETRNEQFF
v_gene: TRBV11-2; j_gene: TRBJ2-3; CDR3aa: CASSTAGREGDTQYF
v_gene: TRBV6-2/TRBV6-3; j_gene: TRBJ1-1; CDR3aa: CASIGRANEAFF
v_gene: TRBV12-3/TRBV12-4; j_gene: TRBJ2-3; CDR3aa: CASSLGGGPSTDTQYF
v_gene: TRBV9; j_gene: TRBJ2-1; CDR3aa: CASSVGGSGIEQFF
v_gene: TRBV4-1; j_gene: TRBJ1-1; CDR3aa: CASSQAVLNTEAFF